This T cell receptor beta chain was observed in a study of shared clonotypes between healthy human individuals. Assay: immunoSEQ multiplex PCR; the TCRdb copy retains only in-frame clones and omits some. The table has about 2 million clones, 85% to 95% seen once. CDR1 and CDR2 from the germline V gene are MGHRA and YSYEKL. The CDR3 is 15 residues long. V lost 0 bases and J lost 8, with 13 bases in between. The sample taken for sequencing was naive CD4+ T cells sorted from blood. Subset here: CD45RA+ positively selected. The chain uses TRBV4-1 and TRBJ1-4; D gene unclear. This TCR was recovered from a man between 18 and 35 years old in good health. Here the CDR3 reads CASSQDDWSGEKLFF. CDR3 sequence (DNA): TGCGCCAGCAGCCAAGATGATTGGTCGGGCGAAAAACTGTTTTTT.